A single TCR beta chain is shown here with its context. The sample is drawn from a study of T cell changes during pregnancy in multiple sclerosis. Generated by immunoSEQ multiplex PCR, the TCRdb table keeps only in-frame clones and is missing some. The data show more than 65,000 clones, with approximately 90% seen just once and approximately 3.3% held by the top ten. Germline trimming cut 5 bases from V and 4 bases from J; bases unmatched to any gene: 8. CDR1 is MGHRA, CDR2 YSYEKL, per germline. The CDR3 extends over 15 amino acids. Sequenced material: peripheral blood, taken before pregnancy. The source of this sequence is a female donor with multiple sclerosis, enrolled in a pregnancy study. J is TRBJ2-1 and V is TRBV4-1; 7 bases line up with TRBD2. The CDR3 sequence is CASSESGTLYNEQFF. The CDR3 nucleotides read TGCGCCAGCAGCGAAAGCGGGACTCTTTACAATGAGCAGTTCTTC.